Listed here are 10 T cell receptor beta chains from one sample, sequenced in a study of cytomegalovirus exposure and HLA in healthy donors. Vbeta (60) and Jbeta (13) primers were used in the PCR. The repertoire was sequenced with immunoSEQ multiplex PCR; TCRdb's copy has only in-frame clones and lacks some. In the table there are about 130,000 clones, roughly four fifths of which are singletons. Sequenced input: PBMCs. These receptors were taken from a male donor in good health and CMV-seropositive.

About this clone itself: In the same sample, other DNA sequences code for this CDR3. V is TRBV28 and J is TRBJ2-7, with 7 bases that match TRBD2. Germline V gives CDR1 MDHEN, CDR2 SYDVKM. The CDR3 length is 14 residues. The trim removed 2 bases at V and 0 bases at J, leaving 1 base unmatched. The chain's CDR3 is CASSLGGSSYEQYF. The DNA for the CDR3 is TGTGCCAGCAGTTTAGGCGGGAGCTCCTACGAGCAGTACTTC.

The rearrangement uses TRBV18 and TRBJ1-4, with TRBD1 matching over 8 bases. This CDR3 contains 14 residues. Germline V gene lookup returns CDR1 KGHSH and CDR2 LQKENI. J lost 3 bases, V lost 4 bases, and 1 base had no gene match. The CDR3: CASSQDRANEKLFF. The CDR3 region has the DNA TGTGCCAGCTCACAGGACAGGGCTAATGAAAAACTGTTTTTT. Full variable domain (outside the CDR3, taken from reference TRBV18 and TRBJ1-4): NAGVMQNPRHLVRRRGQEARLRCSPMKGHSHVYWYRQLPEEGLKFMVYLQKENIIDESGMPKERFSAEFPKEGPSILRIQQVVRGDSAAYFCASSQDRANEKLFFGSGTQLSVL.

V is TRBV4-3 and J is TRBJ2-7; 8 bases are a match to TRBD1. This CDR3 comprises 13 residues. Germline lookup yields CDR1 LGHNA and CDR2 YSLEER. J lost 2 bases, V lost 9 bases, and 6 bases had no gene match. CDR3 DNA: TGCGCCAGTTCACAGGGGGAAACCTACGAGCAGTACTTC. Translated, it gives CASSQGETYEQYF.

The chain joins TRBV4-3 to TRBJ2-1; D might be TRBD2 (5 bases). Trimming stripped 0 bases from V and 6 bases from J, with 12 bases between. The CDR3 has 15 residues. The germline gives CDR1 LGHNA, CDR2 YSLEER. The CDR3: CASSQDPGRSNEQFF. The CDR3 DNA reads TGCGCCAGCAGCCAAGATCCGGGGAGAAGCAATGAGCAGTTCTTC.

The gene calls are TRBV27 and TRBJ2-7; D possibly corresponds to TRBD2 (6 bases). Trimming took 2 bases from V and 7 from J, leaving 21 bases between them. This CDR3 has 16 amino acids. Germline CDR1 and CDR2: MNHEY and SMNVEV (reference sequence). CDR3 DNA sequence: TGTGCCAGCAGTTTAACGGGGGAGGCACCCCCACGAGAGCAGTACTTC. Translated, it gives CASSLTGEAPPREQYF.

The chain is built from TRBV6-1 and TRBJ2-5, with 9 bases matching TRBD1. The end of the DNA is better explained by TRBJ2-7, so the J call may be wrong. The CDR3 extends over 13 amino acids. Germline V gene sequence: CDR1 MNHNS, CDR2 SASEGT. The CDR3 DNA reads TGTGCCAGCATACAGGGGGCTAACTACGAGCAGTACTTC. Amino acid sequence: CASIQGANYEQYF.

V is TRBV4-3 and J is TRBJ2-1, with D possibly TRBD2 on 6 matching bases. The length of the CDR3 is 14 residues. V lost 4 bases to trimming and J lost 10 bases, with 17 bases between them. CDR1 is LGHNA and CDR2 is YSLEER in the germline V gene. The DNA of the CDR3 is TGCGCCAGCAGCCCCGTCGTCACCGGGGGAGAGCAGTTCTTC. Residues: CASSPVVTGGEQFF.

J is TRBJ2-3 and V is TRBV5-8; no clear D. From germline, CDR1 is SGHTS and CDR2 YDEGEE. The CDR3 is 12 residues long. V was shortened by 2 bases and J by 3 bases, with 4 bases between the two germline ends. The DNA for the CDR3 is TGTGCCAGCAGCTTCGAGACAGATACGCAGTATTTT. Its protein is CASSFETDTQYF.

The rearrangement links TRBV28 to TRBJ2-7, with 8 bases identical to TRBD2. The CDR3 consists of 15 residues. Losses at the gene ends were 6 bases for V and 5 bases for J; bases not matched to a gene: 12. From germline, CDR1 is MDHEN and CDR2 SYDVKM. CDR3 sequence (DNA): TGTGCCAGCAGCGATTCCCGGGAGGGCAAGGACGAGCAGTACTTC. Encoded protein: CASSDSREGKDEQYF.

The chain links TRBV7-2 to TRBJ2-7; 10 bases are shared with TRBD2. The CDR3 contains 14 residues. Germline V gene lookup returns CDR1 SGHTA and CDR2 FQGNSA. The junction had 3 bases not matched to a gene; V was cut back by 2 bases and J by 5 bases. The CDR3: CASSLLAGVHEQYF. The CDR3 nucleotides read TGTGCCAGCAGCTTACTAGCGGGAGTCCACGAGCAGTACTTC.